This T cell receptor (beta chain) is from a study of blood T cell repertoires in COVID-19. As for the study in general: Nucleic acid was either cDNA or gDNA, and it came from T cells, B-cell-depleted T cells, or PBMCs.

This table comes from immunoSEQ multiplex PCR, and its TCRdb copy is limited to in-frame clones, with some not included. This sample has 50,000 or so clones, with roughly 79% found just once. Trimming cost V 2 bases and J 0 bases, with 5 bases left between them. This CDR3 comprises 15 residues. Germline V gene lookup returns CDR1 SGHVS and CDR2 FNYEAQ. The TCR originated in a woman aged 60-70 years with acute or convalescent COVID-19. Specimen: peripheral blood. This chain links TRBV7-6 with TRBJ2-6; D gene uncertain. The CDR3 spells CASSLSSSGANVLTF. In DNA, the CDR3 is TGTGCCAGCAGCTTATCGTCCTCTGGGGCCAACGTCCTGACTTTC.